This T cell receptor (beta chain) was sequenced during a study of shared clonotypes between healthy human individuals. V was trimmed by 5 bases and J by 2 bases, leaving 12 bases between them. The CDR3 runs to 14 residues. The germline gives CDR1 SGHAT, CDR2 FQNNGV. Libraries were prepared by immunoSEQ multiplex PCR; TCRdb keeps only in-frame clonotypes and omits some of them. The profile shows more than 450,000 clones, roughly 78% of them singletons. The V call is TRBV11-2, the J call TRBJ2-5, with a possible D match to TRBD1 (5 bases). Material: PBMCs. This clonotype originated in a woman aged 40 to 55 in good health. Some clones in this sample may be carry-over from other donors' samples. In nucleotides, the CDR3 is TGTGCCAGCAGCACCCGACAGAGGCAAGAGACCCAGTACTTC. The encoded protein is CASSTRQRQETQYF.